The 17 T cell receptor beta chains below all came from one sample that was sequenced in a study of T cell responses to AZD1222 COVID-19 vaccine. Method: immunoSEQ multiplex PCR; TCRdb's copy keeps in-frame clones and lacks some. The table records 100,000 to 150,000 clones, 92% of them present only once. Sequencing used peripheral blood, obtained 28 days after the second AZD1222 dose. These receptors all stem from an adult who received the AZD1222 COVID-19 vaccine.

This chain connects TRBV6-5 to TRBJ1-2; 7 positions agree with TRBD1. Trimming at V came to 6 bases and at J to 4 bases, leaving 8 bases not matched to a gene. Germline values: CDR1 MNHEY, CDR2 SVGAGI. The CDR3 is 14 residues long. Here the CDR3 DNA reads TGTGCCAGCAGCCCCGACAGGGCTGGCTATGGCTACACCTTC. Its protein product is CASSPDRAGYGYTF.

The genes are TRBV27 and TRBJ1-6, with 7 bases lining up with TRBD1. CDR1 and CDR2 (germline): MNHEY, SMNVEV (reference sequence). There are 15 residues in the CDR3. After removal of 2 bases from V and 10 bases from J, the junction contained 8 bases not matched to a gene. As DNA, the CDR3 is TGTGCCAGCAGTTTAATGAAGGGGGCAGGGTCACCCCTCCACTTT. Translating gives CASSLMKGAGSPLHF.

The rearrangement uses TRBV5-1 and TRBJ2-1; perhaps TRBD2 as D (6 bases). V gave up 7 bases and J gave up 0 bases, with 23 bases separating them. CDR1 is SGHRS, CDR2 YFSETQ, per germline. This CDR3 is built from 18 residues. The CDR3 nucleotides read TGCGCCAGCCCCTGGGACTGCCTGAACAGTAGCTCCTACAATGAGCAGTTCTTC. Protein product: CASPWDCLNSSSYNEQFF.

The J gene is TRBJ1-5, the V gene TRBV5-1; 8 positions agree with TRBD1. V was clipped by 0 bases and J by 5 bases; unmatched bases: 13. Germline loops: CDR1 SGHRS, CDR2 YFSETQ. The CDR3 sequence is 18 residues long. Here the CDR3 DNA reads TGCGCCAGCAGCTTGGCCCCAACTGGACAGGGCTTCGATCAGCCCCAGCATTTT. Amino acids: CASSLAPTGQGFDQPQHF. Full variable domain (missing parts from reference TRBV5-1 and TRBJ1-5): KAGVTQTPRYLIKTRGQQVTLSCSPISGHRSVSWYQQTPGQGLQFLFEYFSETQRNKGNFPGRFSGRQFSNSRSEMNVSTLELGDSALYLCASSLAPTGQGFDQPQHFGDGTRLSIL.

V is TRBV29-1 and J is TRBJ1-2, with unresolved D. The CDR3 extends over 14 amino acids. Trimming shortened V by 0 bases and J by 2 bases, and 10 bases separated the two germline ends. Germline CDR1 and CDR2: SQVTM and ANQGSEA. CDR3 nucleotide sequence: TGCAGCGTTGAAGAATTAGGAGGGAACTATGGCTACACCTTC. It yields the protein CSVEELGGNYGYTF.

A few counts support this clone. CDR3 DNA sequence: TGTGCCAGCAGTACTCGGGCTAGCGGGTACAATGAGCAGTTCTTC. This translates into CASSTRASGYNEQFF. The chain combines TRBV6-5 with TRBJ2-1; 8 bases match TRBD2. The V segment lost 5 bases and the J segment 4 bases; nucleotides outside the gene matches: 7. The length of the CDR3 is 15 residues. In germline, CDR1 is MNHEY, CDR2 SVGAGI.

The rearrangement uses TRBV29-1 and TRBJ1-4, with D unresolved. With 7 bases removed from V and 8 bases from J, the gap between germline ends came to 23 bases. This CDR3 is built from 15 residues. Per the germline V gene, CDR1 is SQVTM and CDR2 is ANQGSEA. Here the CDR3 DNA reads TGCAGCGCGCGACGGCGAATTGGCTTAGGAGAAAAACTGTTTTTT. It encodes CSARRRIGLGEKLFF.

This clone was counted a single time. V usage is TRBV7-8 and J usage is TRBJ1-4, with TRBD1 matching 7 bases. The CDR3 is 15 residues long. V shed 3 bases and J 6 bases; nucleotides not matched to a gene: 7. Per germline, CDR1 SGHVS and CDR2 FQNEAQ. The CDR3 DNA sequence: TGTGCCAGCAGCTTTTCGACAGGGTATGATGAAAAACTGTTTTTT. Its translation: CASSFSTGYDEKLFF.

This clone showed up just once. The V call is TRBV11-3, the J call TRBJ2-1, with D perhaps matching TRBD1 (6 bases). Per the germline V gene, CDR1 is SGHNT and CDR2 is YENEEA. Trimming removed 2 bases from V and 6 bases from J, with 17 bases in between. The CDR3 spans 16 residues. The CDR3 loop reads CASSLRSAGAPNEQFF. CDR3 DNA: TGTGCCAGCAGCTTAAGATCGGCAGGGGCCCCCAATGAGCAGTTCTTC.

This clone appeared a few times. The CDR3 reads CASSHGTVGAYEQYF. CDR3 DNA sequence: TGTGCCAGCAGCCACGGGACGGTAGGAGCCTACGAGCAGTACTTC. The rearrangement links TRBV13 to TRBJ2-7, with D perhaps assigned TRBD1 or TRBD2 (5 bases each). The V gene's germline CDR1 is PRHDT and CDR2 FYEKMQ (reference sequence). There are 15 residues in the CDR3. The V end was cut by 5 bases, the J end by 2 bases, with 16 bases between.

J is TRBJ2-2 and V is TRBV7-9; TRBD1 matches 7 bases. CDR3 size: 17 residues. Per the germline V gene, CDR1 is SEHNR and CDR2 is FQNEAQ (reference sequence). As DNA, the CDR3 is TGTGCAGCATCTTCGGTAGTGGGGACAGTTTACACCGGGGAGCTGTTTTTT. Amino acids: CAASSVVGTVYTGELFF.

The chain recombines TRBV10-3 with TRBJ1-4; possibly TRBD1 for D (5 bases). Trimming stripped 6 bases from V and 4 bases from J, with 12 bases between. From germline, CDR1 is ENHRY and CDR2 SYGVKD. The CDR3 contains 14 residues. The CDR3 nucleotides are TGTGCCATCAGATCTGGGACCGATAATGAAAAACTGTTTTTT. This gives the protein CAIRSGTDNEKLFF.

The chain couples TRBV9 to TRBJ2-5; D is unresolved. This CDR3 contains 14 residues. Trimming cost V 3 bases and J 0 bases, with 9 bases left between them. The germline V gene encodes CDR1 SGDLS and CDR2 YYNGEE. CDR3 in amino acids: CASSGHHNQETQYF. CDR3 bases: TGTGCCAGCAGCGGTCACCACAACCAAGAGACCCAGTACTTC.

The V gene is TRBV6-5, the J gene TRBJ2-3; no definite D call. With 6 bases removed from V and 5 bases from J, the gap between germline ends came to 9 bases. The germline V gene encodes CDR1 MNHEY and CDR2 SVGAGI. The CDR3 spans 12 residues. The CDR3 DNA is TGTGCCAGCAGGCCCACTGGAGATACGCAGTATTTT. Amino acid sequence: CASRPTGDTQYF.

The DNA for the CDR3 is TGTGCCAGCAGTTTAAGGCAGGTCCCCAATTCACCCCTCCACTTT. This gives the protein CASSLRQVPNSPLHF. V and J are TRBV27 and TRBJ1-6; no firm D call. Germline V gives CDR1 MNHEY, CDR2 SMNVEV (reference sequence). CDR3 length: 15 residues. V was shortened by 2 bases and J by 7 bases, with 12 bases between the two germline ends.

The CDR3 sequence is CASRVEPTNEKLFF. Written as DNA, the CDR3 is TGTGCCAGCAGAGTTGAACCAACTAATGAAAAACTGTTTTTT. V gene TRBV28 combines with J gene TRBJ1-4, with D unclear. Germline assignment: CDR1 MDHEN and CDR2 SYDVKM. This CDR3 spans 14 amino acids. Trimming shortened V by 6 bases and J by 0 bases, and 8 bases separated the two germline ends.

The genes are TRBV5-1 and TRBJ1-1; D is ambiguous. The germline gives CDR1 SGHRS, CDR2 YFSETQ. V gave up 0 bases and J gave up 1 base, with 4 bases separating them. CDR3 length: 13 amino acids. CDR3 sequence reads: CASSLDANTEAFF. The DNA for the CDR3 is TGCGCCAGCAGCTTGGATGCGAACACTGAAGCTTTCTTT.